The present entry profiles one T cell receptor beta chain with its context. Its antigen is undetermined. The ends lost 1 base at V and 4 bases at J; junction bases unmatched: 5. CDR3 length: 16 amino acids. CDR1 GTSNPN and CDR2 SVGIG come from the germline V gene (reference sequence). This sample stems from a study of vaccination effects on CD4 cells after COVID-19. Using viral peptide pools, the ViraFEST assay grew out antigen-specific CD4+ T cells prior to sequencing. The authors isolated CD4+ T cells after roughly 10 days of culture. Participants completed two doses of the BNT162b2 or mRNA-1273 vaccine. Generated by immunoSEQ multiplex PCR, the TCRdb table keeps only in-frame clones and is missing some. This table holds some 74,000 clones, about 80% found once.

The rearrangement uses TRBV30 and TRBJ2-1, with 12 bases fitting TRBD2. The receptor was isolated from a human donor who received a COVID-19 vaccine. This specimen consisted of CD4+ T cells from PBMCs cultured with HCoV-229E spike peptides, obtained after COVID-19 vaccination. CDR3 DNA: TGTGCCTGGAGTGCTAGGACTAGCGGGACTTACAATGAGCAGTTCTTC. Its protein product is CAWSARTSGTYNEQFF.